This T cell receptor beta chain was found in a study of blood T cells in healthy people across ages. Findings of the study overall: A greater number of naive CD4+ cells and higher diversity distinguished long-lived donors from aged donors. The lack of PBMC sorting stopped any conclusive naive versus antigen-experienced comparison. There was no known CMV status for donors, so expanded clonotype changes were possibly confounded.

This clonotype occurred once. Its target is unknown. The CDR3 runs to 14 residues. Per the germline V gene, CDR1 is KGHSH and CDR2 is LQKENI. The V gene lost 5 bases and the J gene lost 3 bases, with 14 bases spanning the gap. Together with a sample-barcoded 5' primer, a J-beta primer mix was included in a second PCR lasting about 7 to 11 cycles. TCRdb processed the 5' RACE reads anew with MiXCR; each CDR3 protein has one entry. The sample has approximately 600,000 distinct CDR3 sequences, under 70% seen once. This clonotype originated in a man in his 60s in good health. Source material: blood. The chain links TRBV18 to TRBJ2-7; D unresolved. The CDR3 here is CASSFASNDYEQYF. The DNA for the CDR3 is TGTGCCAGCTCATTTGCCTCCAACGACTACGAGCAGTACTTC.